What follows are 7 T cell receptor beta chains derived from one specimen sequenced in a study of a mutant IDH1 vaccine in newly diagnosed glioma. Using immunoSEQ multiplex PCR, the repertoire was profiled, and TCRdb retains in-frame clones only, with some absent. The data show approximately 70,000 clones, with approximately 85% seen just once and over 8% held by the top ten. Time point: baseline, week 1 (first vaccination visit). The treatment here: pre-vaccination baseline after standard-of-care therapy. The specimen comprised PBMCs, sampled from a glioma patient treated with radiotherapy, temozolomide or both. The receptors originated from a man aged 45 to 65 with glioma.

The chain couples TRBV5-4 to TRBJ1-2, with D unclear. The germline gives CDR1 SGHNT, CDR2 YYREEE (reference sequence). The CDR3 totals 16 residues. The ends were cut back, 4 bases at V and 5 bases at J, with 21 bases in the middle. As DNA, the CDR3 is TGTGCCAGCAGCCCGACTTACATTAGCCCGGGTTATGGCTACACCTTC. Protein sequence: CASSPTYISPGYGYTF.

The rearrangement links TRBV7-9 to TRBJ1-5; D is unclear. V was shortened by 5 bases and J by 0 bases, with 5 bases between the two germline ends. In germline, CDR1 is SEHNR, CDR2 FQNEAQ (reference sequence). The CDR3 contains 13 residues. The CDR3 coding sequence is TGTGCCAGCAGCCTAAATAGCAATCAGCCCCAGCATTTT. Translating gives CASSLNSNQPQHF.

The CDR3 reads CASSPSGSDEQYF. DNA for the CDR3: TGTGCCAGCAGTCCCTCAGGGTCTGACGAGCAGTACTTC. The chain is built from TRBV5-4 and TRBJ2-7, with D maybe TRBD1 (5 bases). V lost 5 bases to trimming and J lost 5 bases, with 14 bases between them. CDR1 and CDR2 from the germline V gene are SGHNT and YYREEE (reference sequence). The CDR3 has 13 amino acids.

Here the CDR3 reads CASSYSGNTIYF. Here the CDR3 DNA reads TGTGCCAGCAGCTACTCTGGAAACACCATATATTTT. The chain links TRBV5-6 to TRBJ1-3, with D unclear. CDR3 length: 12 amino acids. V was pared by 3 bases and J by 0 bases, with 1 base between. Germline CDR1 is SGHDT and CDR2 is YYEEEE.

V is TRBV6-5 and J is TRBJ1-2; D is unresolved. The CDR3 runs to 15 residues. CDR1 and CDR2 (germline): MNHEY, SVGAGI. Deletions cut 0 bases from V and 0 bases from J, with 8 bases between. The CDR3 DNA follows: TGTGCCAGCAGTTACTCGACGGCAGCTAACTATGGCTACACCTTC. Its protein is CASSYSTAANYGYTF.

The CDR3 spells CASSSTENYGYTF. Written as DNA, the CDR3 is TGTGCCAGCAGCTCCACAGAAAACTATGGCTACACCTTC. The chain links TRBV5-6 to TRBJ1-2; no clear D. Trimming pared 3 bases from V and 2 bases from J, leaving 8 bases between. This CDR3 region has 13 residues. Looked up from germline, CDR1 is SGHDT and CDR2 is YYEEEE.

The count of this clone is one. This sequence joins TRBV2 and TRBJ2-6; TRBD1 aligns across 8 bases. Germline V lookup: CDR1 SNHLY, CDR2 FYNNEI. The V and J ends lost 3 bases and 8 bases, in that order; junction bases with no gene match: 15. This CDR3 has 18 amino acids. CDR3: CASSEDVGTGPPTNVLTF. CDR3 nucleotide sequence: TGTGCCAGCAGTGAGGATGTTGGGACAGGTCCACCGACCAACGTCCTGACTTTC. Complete variable domain (other parts from reference TRBV2 and TRBJ2-6): EPEVTQTPSHQVTQMGQEVILRCVPISNHLYFYWYRQILGQKVEFLVSFYNNEISEKSEIFDDQFSVERPDGSNFTLKIRSTKLEDSAMYFCASSEDVGTGPPTNVLTFGAGSRLTVL.